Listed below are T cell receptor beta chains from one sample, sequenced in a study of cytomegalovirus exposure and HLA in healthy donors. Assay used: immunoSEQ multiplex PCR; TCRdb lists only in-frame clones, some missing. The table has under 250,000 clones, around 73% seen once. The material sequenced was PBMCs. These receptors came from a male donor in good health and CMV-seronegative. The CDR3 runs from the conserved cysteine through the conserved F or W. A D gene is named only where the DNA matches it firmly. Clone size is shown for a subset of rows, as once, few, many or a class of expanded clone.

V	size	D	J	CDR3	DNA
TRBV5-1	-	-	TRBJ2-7	CASSKSSYEQYF	TGCGCCAGCAGCAAGAGCTCCTACGAGCAGTACTTC
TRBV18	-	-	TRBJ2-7	CASSPPASGFTYEQYF	TGTGCCAGCTCACCACCAGCCAGCGGGTTTACCTACGAGCAGTACTTC
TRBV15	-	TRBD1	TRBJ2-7	CATRTTGGWGEQYF	TGTGCCACCAGGACCACAGGGGGCTGGGGTGAGCAGTACTTC
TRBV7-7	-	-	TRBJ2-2	CASSYSENTGELFF	TGTGCTAGCAGCTATAGCGAGAACACCGGGGAGCTGTTTTTT
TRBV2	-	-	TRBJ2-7	CASSEWLESELYEQYF	TGTGCCAGCAGTGAATGGCTAGAATCGGAGCTTTACGAGCAGTACTTC
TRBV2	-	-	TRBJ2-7	CASSVVSLYEQYF	TGTGCCAGCAGTGTTGTCAGTCTCTACGAGCAGTACTTC
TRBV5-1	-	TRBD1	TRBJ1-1	CASSITGGGTEAFF	TGCGCCAGCAGCATAACAGGGGGGGGAACTGAAGCTTTCTTT
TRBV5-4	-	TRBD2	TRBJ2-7	CASSSAGGVYEQYF	TGTGCCAGCAGCTCGGCTGGGGGGGTCTACGAGCAGTACTTC
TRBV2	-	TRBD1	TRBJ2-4	CASNPTGTSDIQYF	TGTGCCAGCAACCCGACAGGGACCTCTGACATTCAGTACTTC
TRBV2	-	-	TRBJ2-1	CASSEFQGSINEQFF	TGTGCCAGCAGTGAATTTCAGGGGTCCATCAATGAGCAGTTCTTC
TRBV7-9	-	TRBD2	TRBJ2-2	CASSDPSGRAHTGELFF	TGTGCCAGCAGCGACCCTAGCGGGAGGGCCCACACCGGGGAGCTGTTTTTT
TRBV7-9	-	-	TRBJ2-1	CASSLTVSNEQFF	TGTGCCAGCAGCTTAACAGTCAGCAATGAGCAGTTCTTC
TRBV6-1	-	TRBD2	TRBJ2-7	CASTSLAGSYEQYF	TGTGCCAGCACGAGTCTAGCGGGCTCCTACGAGCAGTACTTC
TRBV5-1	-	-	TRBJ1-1	CASTPPRGRARAEAFF	TGCGCCAGCACTCCACCCAGGGGCAGGGCGAGGGCTGAAGCTTTCTTT
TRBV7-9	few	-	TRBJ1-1	CASSRTGTPTEAFF	TGTGCCAGCAGCCGTACAGGGACGCCCACTGAAGCTTTCTTT
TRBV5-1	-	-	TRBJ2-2	CASQDNTGIGELFF	TGCGCCAGCCAGGATAACACAGGGATCGGGGAGCTGTTTTTT
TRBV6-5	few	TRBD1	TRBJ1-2	CASSPGGVYGYTF	TGTGCCAGCAGTCCAGGGGGCGTCTATGGCTACACCTTC
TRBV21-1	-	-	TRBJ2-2	CASGSAPKEDRGSTGELFF	TGTGCCAGCGGAAGTGCCCCAAAGGAGGACAGGGGCAGCACCGGGGAGCTGTTTTTT
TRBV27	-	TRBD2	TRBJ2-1	CASSRSTSGRGNEQFF	TGTGCCAGCAGCCGCTCGACTAGCGGGAGAGGCAATGAGCAGTTCTTC
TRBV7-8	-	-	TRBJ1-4	CASSSNRATNEKLFF	TGTGCCAGCAGCTCTAACAGGGCAACTAATGAAAAACTGTTTTTT
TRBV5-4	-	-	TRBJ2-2	CASSPGVAGELFF	TGTGCCAGCAGCCCCGGGGTCGCCGGGGAGCTGTTTTTT
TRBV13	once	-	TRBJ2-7	CASSFRGNTYEQYF	TGTGCCAGCAGCTTCAGGGGAAATACCTACGAGCAGTACTTC
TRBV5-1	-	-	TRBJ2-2	CASSSDSVGELFF	TGCGCCAGCAGCTCTGACAGTGTCGGGGAGCTGTTTTTT
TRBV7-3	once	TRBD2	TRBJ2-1	CASSNAGTSGNNEQFF	TGTGCCAGCAGCAACGCCGGGACTAGCGGCAACAATGAGCAGTTCTTC
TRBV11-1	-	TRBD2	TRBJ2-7	CASSLLQGGSGWGYEQYF	TGTGCCAGCAGCTTGCTCCAAGGCGGGAGTGGATGGGGCTACGAGCAGTACTTC
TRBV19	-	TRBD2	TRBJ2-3	CASSIASGVTDTQYF	TGTGCCAGTAGTATAGCTAGCGGGGTCACAGATACGCAGTATTTT
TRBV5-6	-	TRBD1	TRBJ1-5	CASSLGDSPRSQPQHF	TGTGCCAGCAGCTTGGGGGACAGCCCGCGGAGTCAGCCCCAGCATTTT
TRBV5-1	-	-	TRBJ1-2	CASSLEAGYGYTF	TGCGCCAGCAGCTTGGAGGCAGGATATGGCTACACCTTC
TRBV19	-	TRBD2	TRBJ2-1	CASSTLAGVSYNEQFF	TGTGCCAGTAGTACACTAGCGGGAGTCTCCTACAATGAGCAGTTCTTC
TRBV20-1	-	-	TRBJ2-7	CSARAAYEQYF	TGCAGTGCGCGGGCGGCCTACGAGCAGTACTTC
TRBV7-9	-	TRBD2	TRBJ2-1	CASSSPGGRWNEQFF	TGTGCCAGCAGCTCCCCGGGAGGGCGGTGGAATGAGCAGTTCTTC
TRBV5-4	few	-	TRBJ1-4	CASSLAGAEEKLFF	TGTGCCAGCAGCTTGGCAGGGGCGGAAGAAAAACTGTTTTTT
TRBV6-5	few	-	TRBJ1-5	CASRFTGINQPQHF	TGTGCCAGCAGATTTACAGGGATCAATCAGCCCCAGCATTTT
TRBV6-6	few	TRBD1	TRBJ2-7	CASYTGQGPYEQYF	TGTGCCAGTTACACAGGACAGGGCCCCTACGAGCAGTACTTC
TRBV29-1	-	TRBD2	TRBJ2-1	CSWGEGLPHNEQFF	TGCAGCTGGGGGGAGGGGCTCCCTCACAATGAGCAGTTCTTC
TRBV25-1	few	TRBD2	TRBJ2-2	CASSPGEGGELFF	TGTGCCAGCTCCCCCGGGGAGGGCGGGGAGCTGTTTTTT
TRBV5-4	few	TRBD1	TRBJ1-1	CASSLLGQGTEAFF	TGTGCCAGCAGCTTGTTGGGACAGGGGACTGAAGCTTTCTTT
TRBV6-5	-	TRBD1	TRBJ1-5	CASSWTGGLAQPQHF	TGTGCCAGCAGTTGGACAGGGGGCTTAGCTCAGCCCCAGCATTTT
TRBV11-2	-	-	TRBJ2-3	CASSHTDTQYF	TGTGCCAGCAGCCACACAGATACGCAGTATTTT
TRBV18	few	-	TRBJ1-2	CASSPKGDGYTF	TGTGCCAGCTCACCAAAAGGGGATGGCTACACCTTC
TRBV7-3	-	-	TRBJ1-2	CASSLIRGGRVGNGYTF	TGTGCCAGCAGCTTAATAAGGGGGGGCAGGGTCGGAAATGGCTACACCTTC
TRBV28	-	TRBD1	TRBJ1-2	CASSLAGGASSGYGYTF	TGTGCCAGCAGTTTAGCAGGGGGCGCGTCCTCGGGCTATGGCTACACCTTC
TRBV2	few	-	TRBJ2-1	CASSSRGLAYNEQFF	TGTGCCAGCAGTTCCCGCGGACTTGCCTACAATGAGCAGTTCTTC
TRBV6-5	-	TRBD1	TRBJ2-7	CASSSGQGWSYEQYF	TGTGCCAGCAGCTCTGGACAGGGATGGTCCTACGAGCAGTACTTC
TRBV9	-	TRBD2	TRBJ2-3	CASSVVGSGRSDTQYF	TGTGCCAGCAGCGTAGTAGGTAGCGGGAGATCAGATACGCAGTATTTT
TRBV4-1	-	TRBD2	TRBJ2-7	CASSQDERGYEQYF	TGCGCCAGCAGCCAAGACGAGCGGGGTTACGAGCAGTACTTC
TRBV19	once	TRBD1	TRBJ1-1	CASGRDRGRIQHLNTEAFF	TGTGCCAGTGGGCGGGACAGGGGCCGCATTCAACATCTGAACACTGAAGCTTTCTTT
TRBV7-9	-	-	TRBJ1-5	CASSLAAGGNQPQHF	TGTGCCAGCAGCTTAGCGGCAGGGGGCAATCAGCCCCAGCATTTT
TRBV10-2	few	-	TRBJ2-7	CASSEFRPYEQYF	TGCGCCAGCAGTGAGTTCAGGCCCTACGAGCAGTACTTC
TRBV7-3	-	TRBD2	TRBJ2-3	CASSLDGRTDTQYF	TGTGCCAGCAGCTTAGACGGGAGGACAGATACGCAGTATTTT
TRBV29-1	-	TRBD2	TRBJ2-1	CSVRTSFEQFF	TGCAGCGTGAGGACTAGTTTTGAGCAGTTCTTC
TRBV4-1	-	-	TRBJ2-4	CASSQEGGARNIQYF	TGCGCCAGCAGCCAAGAAGGAGGGGCGCGGAACATTCAGTACTTC
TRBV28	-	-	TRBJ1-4	CASSVRDGATNEKLFF	TGTGCCAGCAGTGTCCGGGATGGCGCAACTAATGAAAAACTGTTTTTT
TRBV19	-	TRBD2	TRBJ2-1	CASSTGLAGGNEQFF	TGTGCCAGTAGTACGGGACTAGCGGGAGGGAATGAGCAGTTCTTC